The 4 T cell receptor beta chains in this list originate from one sample, sequenced in a study of PD-L1 blockade in urothelial cancer (dated by TCRdb to 2016 to 2017). The library was prepared using the immunoSEQ multiplex PCR assay. TCRdb holds this immuneACCESS table with in-frame rearrangements only. Some clones are missing; in checked studies, unresolved V genes explain under half, and the rest has no known cause. Here the sample has roughly 49,000 clones; about 85% occur a single time. 6% to 9% of the sample belongs to the ten largest clones. This specimen consisted of PBMCs, obtained around atezolizumab (anti-PD-L1) treatment. The receptors come from a man aged 55 to 69 with urothelial cancer.

The rearrangement joins TRBV4-1 to TRBJ2-2, with TRBD2 matching over 13 bases. The CDR3 runs to 18 residues. Unmatched junction bases numbered 6, after V lost 1 base and J lost 4 bases. The germline CDR1 and CDR2 sequences are MGHRA and YSYEKL. The CDR3 spells CASSQAGLAGAGTGELFF. CDR3 coding DNA: TGCGCCAGCAGCCAAGCCGGACTAGCGGGGGCCGGCACCGGGGAGCTGTTTTTT.

This chain connects TRBV10-1 to TRBJ2-7, with 7 bases aligning to TRBD1. Trimming at V came to 2 bases and at J to 4 bases, leaving 8 bases not matched to a gene. In germline, CDR1 is WNHNN, CDR2 SYGVQD (reference sequence). The CDR3 runs to 15 residues. CDR3 coding DNA: TGCGCCAGCAGTGAGAGGGACAGAGTGAATTACGAGCAGTACTTC. Its translation is CASSERDRVNYEQYF.

This chain uses TRBV2 with TRBJ1-2, with 8 nucleotides matching TRBD1. The CDR3 sequence is 15 residues long. The germline V gene has CDR1 SNHLY and CDR2 FYNNEI. Trimming at V came to 8 bases and at J to 4 bases, leaving 12 bases not matched to a gene. The CDR3 DNA reads TGTGCCAGCGGACAGGGAGGGCTTGGGGGCTATGGCTACACCTTC. This codes for CASGQGGLGGYGYTF.

The chain recombines TRBV5-4 with TRBJ1-2; D gene ambiguous. The ends were cut back, 2 bases at V and 2 bases at J, with 10 bases in the middle. The CDR3 has 14 residues. Germline V gene sequence: CDR1 SGHNT, CDR2 YYREEE (reference sequence). CDR3: CASSFNSGNYGYTF. In DNA form, the CDR3 reads TGTGCCAGCAGCTTCAACAGCGGGAACTATGGCTACACCTTC.